The clone carrying this TCR beta chain has just a few counts. Germline V gene lookup returns CDR1 MNHEY and CDR2 SVGAGI. There are 15 residues in the CDR3. V was cut by 4 bases and J by 8 bases, with 20 bases left in between. Method: immunoSEQ multiplex PCR; TCRdb's copy keeps in-frame clones and lacks some. The sample records some 120,000 clones, about 92% being singletons. This entry comes from a study of control samples from healthy donors and cancer patients. J is TRBJ1-2 and V is TRBV6-5; no definite D call. The TCR sequence derives from a man at least 80 years old with head and neck cancer. The source material was PBMCs. CDR3 sequence reads: CASSSLGRVGGGYTF. The DNA for the CDR3 is TGTGCCAGCAGTTCCTTAGGGAGAGTCGGAGGAGGCTACACCTTC.